This is a list of T cell receptor beta chains from one sample in a study of T cell responses to AZD1222 COVID-19 vaccine. Some clones are missing from TCRdb's copy, which holds only in-frame ones; the method was immunoSEQ multiplex PCR. Here the sample spans around 150,000 clones, under 95% being singletons. The sample consisted of peripheral blood, taken on day 0 of AZD1222 vaccination. These receptors came from an adult in good health. CDR3s include the opening cysteine and the closing phenylalanine or tryptophan. The D gene is left open where the match is weak. The size entry is marked missing in some rows and otherwise reads once, few, many or a size class.

TRBV7-3	TRBJ2-1	14	.	.	CASSHGGMGDEQFF	TGTGCCAGCTCCCATGGGGGGATGGGCGATGAGCAGTTCTTC
TRBV19	TRBJ1-5	13	.	TRBD1	CATRQGMNQPQHF	TGTGCCACACGACAGGGGATGAATCAGCCCCAGCATTTT
TRBV10-3	TRBJ2-3	14	.	.	CAISESGRTDTQYF	TGTGCCATCAGTGAGTCCGGACGGACAGATACGCAGTATTTT
TRBV19	TRBJ2-1	13	.	.	CASTPTGINEQFF	TGTGCCAGTACCCCGACAGGAATCAATGAGCAGTTCTTC
TRBV5-5	TRBJ2-1	11	once	.	CASSLGNEQFF	TGTGCCAGCAGCTTGGGCAATGAGCAGTTCTTC
TRBV18	TRBJ1-1	17	once	TRBD1	CASSPPRTGVMNTEAFF	TGTGCCAGCTCACCACCCCGAACAGGGGTCATGAACACTGAAGCTTTCTTT
TRBV12-1	TRBJ2-7	17	.	.	CASSSTLPGPDPYEQYF	TGTGCCAGCAGCTCCACACTTCCGGGACCCGATCCTTACGAGCAGTACTTC
TRBV19	TRBJ2-1	12	.	.	CASSPDLREQFF	TGTGCCAGTAGTCCAGACCTCCGTGAGCAGTTCTTC
TRBV11-2	TRBJ2-3	15	.	.	CASSEPGLRTDTQYF	TGTGCCAGCAGCGAACCGGGACTGCGCACAGATACGCAGTATTTT
TRBV15	TRBJ2-3	14	.	.	CATSRDLGTDTQYF	TGTGCCACCAGCAGAGATTTGGGCACAGATACGCAGTATTTT
TRBV7-9	TRBJ1-2	19	few	TRBD1	CASSSEGARPSTFNYGYTF	TGTGCCAGCAGCTCCGAGGGGGCCAGGCCTTCAACGTTTAACTATGGCTACACCTTC
TRBV12-3/TRBV12-4	TRBJ2-7	12	.	.	CASSLREYEQYF	TGTGCCAGCAGTTTAAGGGAGTACGAGCAGTACTTC
TRBV28	TRBJ2-7	14	.	TRBD2	CASSPPGGGYEQYF	TGTGCCAGCAGTCCACCGGGGGGTGGCTACGAGCAGTACTTC
TRBV15	TRBJ2-7	15	.	.	CATSRGRGRSYEQYF	TGTGCCACCAGCAGAGGACGAGGGCGCTCCTACGAGCAGTACTTC
TRBV4-2	TRBJ2-1	12	.	.	CASSQSDREQFF	TGTGCCAGCAGCCAGAGCGACCGAGAGCAGTTCTTC
TRBV28	TRBJ1-1	16	.	TRBD1	CASSLWTGALGTEAFF	TGTGCCAGCAGTTTATGGACAGGGGCCCTCGGGACTGAAGCTTTCTTT
TRBV5-1	TRBJ2-5	16	once	TRBD2	CASSLRASGLQETQYF	TGCGCCAGCAGCTTGAGGGCTAGCGGACTCCAAGAGACCCAGTACTTC
TRBV6-2/TRBV6-3	TRBJ2-7	18	.	TRBD2	CASTYSGASGYSSYEQYF	TGTGCCAGCACCTACTCAGGAGCTAGCGGTTATTCCTCCTACGAGCAGTACTTC
TRBV9	TRBJ1-6	13	.	.	CASSVGDNSPLHF	TGTGCCAGCAGCGTAGGAGATAATTCACCCCTCCACTTT
TRBV6-1	TRBJ2-1	16	.	.	CASSEERPTSYNEQFF	TGTGCCAGCAGTGAAGAGCGCCCTACCTCCTACAATGAGCAGTTCTTC
TRBV28	TRBJ1-5	15	once	.	CASSLSFAGPQPQHF	TGTGCCAGCAGTTTATCGTTCGCGGGGCCTCAGCCCCAGCATTTT
TRBV5-8	TRBJ2-5	17	once	.	CASSLGQGRKNQETQYF	TGTGCCAGCAGCTTAGGGCAGGGAAGAAAGAACCAAGAGACCCAGTACTTC
TRBV5-1	TRBJ2-1	14	.	.	CASSSVREGNEQFF	TGCGCCAGCAGCTCAGTTAGAGAAGGTAATGAGCAGTTCTTC
TRBV19	TRBJ2-4	15	.	TRBD2	CASSSLRGGKNIQYF	TGTGCCAGTTCCTCTTTGCGGGGGGGAAAAAACATTCAGTACTTC
TRBV12-3/TRBV12-4	TRBJ1-1	13	.	.	CASSPRVDTEAFF	TGTGCCAGCAGCCCAAGAGTTGACACTGAAGCTTTCTTT
TRBV18	TRBJ1-1	13	.	.	CASSPGVDTEAFF	TGTGCCAGCTCACCAGGTGTGGACACTGAAGCTTTCTTT
TRBV14	TRBJ2-1	15	few	.	CASSVGNPITNEQFF	TGTGCCAGCAGCGTAGGCAACCCTATTACCAATGAGCAGTTCTTC
TRBV9	TRBJ2-2	14	.	TRBD1	CASSVQGADGELFF	TGTGCCAGCAGCGTCCAGGGGGCGGACGGGGAGCTGTTTTTT
TRBV15	TRBJ2-2	15	once	.	CATSRGQGRPGELFF	TGTGCCACCAGCAGAGGGCAGGGGCGTCCCGGGGAGCTGTTTTTT
TRBV11-3	TRBJ1-4	15	.	.	CASSRLRGRYEKLFF	TGTGCCAGCAGTCGACTCAGGGGAAGGTATGAAAAACTGTTTTTT
TRBV10-3	TRBJ2-5	14	.	TRBD2	CAISELADQETQYF	TGTGCCATCAGTGAACTAGCGGACCAAGAGACCCAGTACTTC
TRBV25-1	TRBJ2-7	17	.	TRBD1	CASSAPPWTGGSYEQYF	TGTGCCAGCAGTGCCCCTCCTTGGACAGGGGGGAGCTACGAGCAGTACTTC
TRBV19	TRBJ2-3	13	.	.	CASSLGPEDTQYF	TGTGCCAGTAGTCTTGGCCCTGAGGACACGCAGTATTTT
TRBV9	TRBJ2-4	18	.	.	CASSTQLGEGAGKNIQYF	TGTGCCAGCAGCACCCAGTTGGGAGAGGGAGCCGGCAAAAACATTCAGTACTTC
TRBV15	TRBJ1-1	13	.	.	CATTQRGAPEAFF	TGTGCCACCACCCAAAGAGGGGCCCCTGAAGCTTTCTTT
TRBV27	TRBJ2-5	13	.	.	CASSPREAETQYF	TGTGCCAGCAGTCCCAGGGAGGCTGAGACCCAGTACTTC
TRBV24-1	TRBJ1-1	16	.	TRBD1	CATRDGTGGMNTEAFF	TGTGCCACCAGAGATGGGACAGGGGGGATGAACACTGAAGCTTTCTTT
TRBV9	TRBJ2-2	17	.	TRBD1	CASSVEGTGVNTGELFF	TGTGCCAGCAGCGTAGAGGGGACAGGGGTAAACACCGGGGAGCTGTTTTTT
TRBV19	TRBJ2-3	13	.	TRBD2	CAVGLAGVDTQYF	TGTGCCGTCGGACTAGCGGGAGTAGATACGCAGTATTTT
TRBV7-8	TRBJ1-1	14	.	.	CASSPGRVNTEAFF	TGTGCCAGCAGCCCTGGAAGGGTGAACACTGAAGCTTTCTTT
TRBV6-8	TRBJ1-4	15	once	TRBD1	CASSPGGRSSEKLFF	TGTGCCAGCAGCCCAGGGGGGCGATCCAGTGAAAAACTGTTTTTT
TRBV28	TRBJ2-7	18	.	TRBD2	CASSLLAGTSARSYEQYF	TGTGCCAGCAGTTTACTCGCAGGGACTAGCGCCAGATCCTACGAGCAGTACTTC
TRBV12-3/TRBV12-4	TRBJ1-1	13	.	TRBD1	CASRRQGETEAFF	TGTGCCAGCAGAAGACAGGGGGAGACCGAAGCTTTCTTT
TRBV4-3	TRBJ2-7	18	.	TRBD2	CASSQGQIVGGTSYEQYF	TGCGCCAGCAGCCAAGGGCAAATCGTGGGAGGGACTTCCTACGAGCAGTACTTC
TRBV6-5	TRBJ1-2	12	.	.	CASVTTNYGYTF	TGTGCCAGCGTGACAACTAACTATGGCTACACCTTC
TRBV13	TRBJ2-5	17	.	TRBD1	CASSKRSGTGSQETQYF	TGTGCCAGCAGCAAAAGATCCGGGACAGGGTCCCAAGAGACCCAGTACTTC
TRBV29-1	TRBJ1-2	12	.	TRBD1	CSVFSTGGGYTF	TGCAGCGTATTTTCGACAGGGGGTGGCTACACCTTC
TRBV7-7	TRBJ2-5	15	.	TRBD1	CASSSSQGAVETQYF	TGTGCTAGCAGCTCAAGCCAGGGGGCGGTTGAGACCCAGTACTTC
TRBV5-1	TRBJ2-2	15	.	.	CASSLVLPNTGELFF	TGCGCCAGCAGCTTGGTGCTCCCGAACACCGGGGAGCTGTTTTTT
TRBV28	TRBJ2-2	15	once	TRBD1	CASVLGGQGTGELFF	TGTGCCAGCGTCTTAGGGGGACAGGGCACCGGGGAGCTGTTTTTT
TRBV9	TRBJ2-3	15	.	.	CASTMTAQGTDTQYF	TGTGCCAGCACCATGACAGCCCAGGGGACAGATACGCAGTATTTT
TRBV5-1	TRBJ1-1	14	.	.	CASNMDPSYTEAFF	TGCGCCAGCAACATGGACCCCTCCTACACTGAAGCTTTCTTT
TRBV14	TRBJ2-1	13	once	.	CASSQDHRGEQFF	TGTGCCAGCAGCCAAGATCACCGGGGAGAGCAGTTCTTC
TRBV27	TRBJ1-2	17	few	TRBD1	CASSRRTGGSMNYGYTF	TGTGCCAGCAGTAGGCGGACAGGGGGCTCTATGAACTATGGCTACACCTTC
TRBV9	TRBJ1-3	13	.	.	CASSRTSGNTIYF	TGTGCCAGCAGCAGAACCAGTGGAAACACCATATATTTT
TRBV30	TRBJ2-7	13	once	.	CAWSRAATYEQYF	TGTGCCTGGAGTAGGGCGGCTACCTACGAGCAGTACTTC
TRBV19	TRBJ2-5	13	.	.	CASSSGGQETQYF	TGTGCCAGTAGCTCCGGGGGCCAAGAGACCCAGTACTTC
TRBV19	TRBJ1-1	14	.	TRBD1	CASEAGGSGTEAFF	TGTGCCAGTGAGGCAGGGGGATCGGGCACTGAAGCTTTCTTT